This T cell receptor (beta chain) appears in the sequencing data of a study of vaccination and CD4 T cells after COVID-19. Study information: Post-COVID samples had a sampling time that fell a median about 100 days after diagnosis (range 35 to 161).

The treatment is: roughly 11-day PBMC culture with coronavirus spike peptide pools or control peptides (ViraFEST assay). The CDR3 length is 16 residues. From germline, CDR1 is SGHKS and CDR2 YYEKEE (reference sequence). Trimming at V came to 0 bases and at J to 4 bases, leaving 6 bases not matched to a gene. The study sequenced cultured CD4+ T cell DNA using the Oncomine TCR Beta short-read assay. MiXCR, run by TCRdb on the PCR reads, gives a single entry per CDR3 protein. This sample carries tens of thousands of distinct CDR3 sequences, approximately 45% of them seen once, and the ten largest clones take about 2.9%. Notes on this clonotype: The antigen is unknown.

Findings and limits, study-wide: Spike mono-reactivity was found in 304 of 307 vaccine-specific clones from convalescent patients. The median count of SARS-CoV-2-reactive clonotypes rose from approximately 21 to 40, not significantly.

The chain employs TRBV5-5 and TRBJ1-5; 8 bases fit TRBD1. The source of this sequence is a human donor who had recovered from COVID-19. Sequencing was performed on CD4+ T cells from blood, cultured in vitro, taken after SARS-CoV-2 vaccination. This CDR3 is CASSLGDRPGNQPQHF. CDR3 DNA: TGTGCCAGCAGCTTGGGGGACAGGCCTGGAAATCAGCCCCAGCATTTT.